This record looks at one T cell receptor beta chain sequence and its context. No antigen is known for it. The repertoire was sequenced with immunoSEQ multiplex PCR; TCRdb's copy has only in-frame clones and lacks some. The sample has about 64,000 clones; around 87% are singletons. CDR3 size: 16 residues. Mixed chimerism was transient after nonmyeloablative marrow transplants from related graft donors. CD4+CD25+CD127- Tregs, CD4+CD25- non-Tregs, CD4 and CD8 cells were sorted. The data derive from a study of Tregs in tolerant kidney transplant recipients. Whole-study results and caveats: This study did not directly address biological reproducibility.

V is TRBV21-1 and J is TRBJ2-7; TRBD1, the table's D call, lacks a check against the DNA. TRBV21-1 constitutes a pseudogene. This TCR was recovered from a human patient who received a combined kidney and bone marrow transplant. Some T cells may be provided by the graft donor. The sequenced sample was CD4+ T cells from blood (PBMCs), obtained 6 months after the transplant. DNA of the CDR3: TGTGCCAGCAGCAAGCGGGACAGGGTATCCTTCTACGAGCAGTACTTC. It translates to CASSKRDRVSFYEQYF.